Sequencing of this T cell receptor beta chain was carried out in a study of T cell clonotyping in hematopoietic cell transplantation. Points from the study as a whole: CD4 and CD8 repertoire contributions could not be separated without sorting. Recipient TCR diversity dropped after transplant; expanded clonotypes rose from day 30 to 180.

The method was immunoSEQ multiplex PCR; TCRdb's version includes in-frame clones alone and lacks a portion of them. The table shows about 45,000 clones, with roughly 94% occurring only once. Of note for this clone: What it binds is unknown.

The source is a woman in her fifties or sixties in good health. Some clones in this sample may be carry-over from other donors' samples. What was sequenced was peripheral blood mononuclear cells.

CDR3 sequence: CASSQEGTGPLEAFF. The CDR3 region has the DNA TGTGCCAGCAGCCAAGAGGGGACAGGGCCCCTTGAAGCTTTCTTT. The J gene is TRBJ1-1, the V gene TRBV4-2; 9 bases map to TRBD1. CDR1 and CDR2 (germline): LGHNA, YNFKEQ. The CDR3 is 15 amino acids. The junction had 6 bases not matched to a gene; V was cut back by 0 bases and J by 7 bases.